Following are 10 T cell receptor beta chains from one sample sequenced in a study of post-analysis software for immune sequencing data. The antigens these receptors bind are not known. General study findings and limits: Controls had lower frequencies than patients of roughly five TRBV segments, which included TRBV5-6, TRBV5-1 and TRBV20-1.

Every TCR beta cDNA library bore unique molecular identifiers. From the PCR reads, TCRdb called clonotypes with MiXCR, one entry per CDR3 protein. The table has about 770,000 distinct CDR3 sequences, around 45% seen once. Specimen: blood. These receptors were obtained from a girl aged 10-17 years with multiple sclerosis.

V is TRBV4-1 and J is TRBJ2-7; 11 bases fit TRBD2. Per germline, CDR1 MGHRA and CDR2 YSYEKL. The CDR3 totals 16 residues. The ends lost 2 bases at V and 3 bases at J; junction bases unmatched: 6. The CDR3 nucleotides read TGCGCCAGCAGCCAATCAAGAACTAGCGGGAGCTACGAGCAGTACTTC. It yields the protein CASSQSRTSGSYEQYF.

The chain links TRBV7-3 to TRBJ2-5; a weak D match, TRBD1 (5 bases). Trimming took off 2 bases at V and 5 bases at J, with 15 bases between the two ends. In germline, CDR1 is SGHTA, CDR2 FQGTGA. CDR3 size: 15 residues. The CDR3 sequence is CASSLVVGARETQYF. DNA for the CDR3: TGTGCCAGCAGCTTAGTAGTAGGGGCGAGGGAGACCCAGTACTTC.

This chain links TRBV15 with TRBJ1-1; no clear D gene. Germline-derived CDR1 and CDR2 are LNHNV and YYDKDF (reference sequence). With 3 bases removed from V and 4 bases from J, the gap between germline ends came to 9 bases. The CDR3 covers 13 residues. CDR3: CATSSIVGTEAFF. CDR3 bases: TGTGCCACCAGCAGTATAGTGGGCACTGAAGCTTTCTTT.

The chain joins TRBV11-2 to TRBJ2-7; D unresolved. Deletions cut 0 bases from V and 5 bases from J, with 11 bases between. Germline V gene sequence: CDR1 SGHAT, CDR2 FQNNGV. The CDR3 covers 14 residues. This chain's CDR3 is CASSLEPLFDEQYF. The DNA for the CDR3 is TGTGCCAGCAGCTTAGAGCCCCTATTCGACGAGCAGTACTTC.

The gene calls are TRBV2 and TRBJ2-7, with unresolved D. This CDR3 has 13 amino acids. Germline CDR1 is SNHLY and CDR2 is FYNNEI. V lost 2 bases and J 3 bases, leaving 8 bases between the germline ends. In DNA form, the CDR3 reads TGTGCCAGCAGTGAAACCCCCTACTACGAGCAGTACTTC. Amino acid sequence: CASSETPYYEQYF.

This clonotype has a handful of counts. The CDR3 DNA reads as TGCAGCGTTGAGGGGGACAGGGGGGACTATGGCTACACCTTC. It is translated as CSVEGDRGDYGYTF. J is TRBJ1-2 and V is TRBV29-1, with 11 bases matching TRBD1. The CDR3 loop spans 14 amino acids. Germline CDR1 is SQVTM and CDR2 is ANQGSEA. V was pared by 3 bases and J by 3 bases, with 3 bases of the junction left unmatched.

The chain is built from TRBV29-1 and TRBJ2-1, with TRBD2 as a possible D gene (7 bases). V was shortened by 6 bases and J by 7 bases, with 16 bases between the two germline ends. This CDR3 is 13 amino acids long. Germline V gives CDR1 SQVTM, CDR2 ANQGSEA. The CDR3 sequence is CSVEGGFGNEQFF. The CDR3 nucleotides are TGCAGCGTCGAGGGGGGGTTCGGAAATGAGCAGTTCTTC.

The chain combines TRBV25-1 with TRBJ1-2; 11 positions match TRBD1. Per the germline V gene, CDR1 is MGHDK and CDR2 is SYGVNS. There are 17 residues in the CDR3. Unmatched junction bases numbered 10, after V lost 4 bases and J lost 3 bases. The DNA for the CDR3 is TGTGCCAGCAGTGGCCACTCCCCGGGACAGGGGGACTATGGCTACACCTTC. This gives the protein CASSGHSPGQGDYGYTF.

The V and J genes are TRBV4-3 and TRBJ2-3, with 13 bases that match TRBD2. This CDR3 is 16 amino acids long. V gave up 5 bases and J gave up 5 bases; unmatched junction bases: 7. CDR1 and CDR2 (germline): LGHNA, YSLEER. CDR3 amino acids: CASSGLAGEGEDTQYF. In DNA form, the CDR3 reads TGCGCCAGCAGCGGACTAGCGGGAGAGGGCGAAGATACGCAGTATTTT.

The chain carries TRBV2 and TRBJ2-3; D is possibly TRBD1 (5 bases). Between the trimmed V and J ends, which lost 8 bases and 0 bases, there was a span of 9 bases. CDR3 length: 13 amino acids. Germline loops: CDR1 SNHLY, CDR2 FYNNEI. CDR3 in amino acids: CASGRASTDTQYF. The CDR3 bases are TGTGCCAGCGGCAGGGCCAGCACAGATACGCAGTATTTT. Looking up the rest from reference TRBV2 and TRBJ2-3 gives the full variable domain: EPEVTQTPSHQVTQMGQEVILRCVPISNHLYFYWYRQILGQKVEFLVSFYNNEISEKSEIFDDQFSVERPDGSNFTLKIRSTKLEDSAMYFCASGRASTDTQYFGPGTRLTVL.